The present TCR beta chain was sequenced within a study of cytotoxic CD8 clonotypes in ibrutinib-treated CLL. The study's findings and limits: T-cell clonality at baseline went above that of age-matched healthy donors and rose and fell with circulating CD8+ T-cell counts. Increased clonality at ibrutinib response gave way to a return toward baseline at progression.

Sequenced by immunoSEQ multiplex PCR; TCRdb stores in-frame clones only, minus some. The repertoire holds around 20,000 clones, with roughly 80% as singletons. Of note for this clone: The antigen is unknown.

Sample: PBMCs, taken before ibrutinib treatment. This receptor was taken from a human donor with chronic lymphocytic leukemia.

The CDR3 DNA follows: TGTGCCAGCAGTTTACTAGCGGGAGTAAACACCGGGGAGCTGTTTTTT. This codes for CASSLLAGVNTGELFF. The chain combines TRBV28 with TRBJ2-2; 10 nucleotides agree with TRBD2. J was trimmed by 2 bases and V by 2 bases; bases with no gene match: 2. Germline V gene lookup returns CDR1 MDHEN and CDR2 SYDVKM. CDR3 length equals 16 residues.